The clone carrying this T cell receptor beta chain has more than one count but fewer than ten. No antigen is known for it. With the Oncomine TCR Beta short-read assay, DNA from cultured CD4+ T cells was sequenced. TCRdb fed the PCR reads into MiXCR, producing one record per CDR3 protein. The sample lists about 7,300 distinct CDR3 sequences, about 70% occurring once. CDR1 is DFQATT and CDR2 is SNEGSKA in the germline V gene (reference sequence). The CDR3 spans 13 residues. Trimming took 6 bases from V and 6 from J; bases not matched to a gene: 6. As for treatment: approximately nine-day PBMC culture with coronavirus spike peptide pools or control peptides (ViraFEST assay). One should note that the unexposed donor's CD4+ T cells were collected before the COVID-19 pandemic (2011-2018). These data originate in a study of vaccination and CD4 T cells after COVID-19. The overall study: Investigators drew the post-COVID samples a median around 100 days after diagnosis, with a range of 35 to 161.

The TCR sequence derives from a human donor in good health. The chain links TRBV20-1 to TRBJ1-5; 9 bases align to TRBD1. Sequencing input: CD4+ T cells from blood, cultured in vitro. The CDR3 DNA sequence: TGCAGTGCCGTACAGGGGGCAGGTCAGCCCCAGCATTTT. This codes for CSAVQGAGQPQHF.